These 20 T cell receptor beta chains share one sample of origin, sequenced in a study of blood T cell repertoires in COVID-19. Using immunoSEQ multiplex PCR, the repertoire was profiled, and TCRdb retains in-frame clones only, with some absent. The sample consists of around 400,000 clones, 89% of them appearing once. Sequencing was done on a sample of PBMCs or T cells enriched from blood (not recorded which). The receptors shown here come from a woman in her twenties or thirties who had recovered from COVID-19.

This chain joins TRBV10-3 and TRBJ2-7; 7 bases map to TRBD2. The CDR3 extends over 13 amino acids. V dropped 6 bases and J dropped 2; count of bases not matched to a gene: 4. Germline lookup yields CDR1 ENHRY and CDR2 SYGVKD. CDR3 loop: CAIRGGSAYEQYF. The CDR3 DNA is TGTGCCATCAGGGGAGGGAGCGCCTACGAGCAGTACTTC.

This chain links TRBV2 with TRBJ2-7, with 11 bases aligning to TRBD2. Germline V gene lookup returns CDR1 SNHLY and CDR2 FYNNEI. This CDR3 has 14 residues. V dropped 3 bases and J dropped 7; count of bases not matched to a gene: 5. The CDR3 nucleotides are TGTGCCAGCAGTGAGGGACTAGCGGTAACTGAGCAGTACTTC. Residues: CASSEGLAVTEQYF. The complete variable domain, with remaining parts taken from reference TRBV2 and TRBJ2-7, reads EPEVTQTPSHQVTQMGQEVILRCVPISNHLYFYWYRQILGQKVEFLVSFYNNEISEKSEIFDDQFSVERPDGSNFTLKIRSTKLEDSAMYFCASSEGLAVTEQYFGPGTRLTVT.

This chain's CDR3 is CASSLGGSPLHF. Written as DNA, the CDR3 is TGTGCCAGCAGCTTAGGGGGCTCACCCCTCCACTTT. This chain joins TRBV11-1 and TRBJ1-6, with D possibly being TRBD1 (5 bases). CDR3 length: 12 amino acids. Germline CDR1 SGHAT, CDR2 FQDESV (reference sequence). Trimming took 1 base from V and 10 from J, leaving 5 bases between them.

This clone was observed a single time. CDR3 sequence reads: CASRPRQGIQPQHF. In nucleotides, the CDR3 is TGTGCCAGCAGGCCCAGACAGGGGATTCAGCCCCAGCATTTT. The V call is TRBV6-5, the J call TRBJ1-5; 8 bases line up with TRBD1. The V gene end was trimmed by 6 bases and the J gene end by 6 bases; junction bases not matched to a gene: 7. This CDR3 contains 14 residues. Germline CDR1 is MNHEY and CDR2 is SVGAGI.

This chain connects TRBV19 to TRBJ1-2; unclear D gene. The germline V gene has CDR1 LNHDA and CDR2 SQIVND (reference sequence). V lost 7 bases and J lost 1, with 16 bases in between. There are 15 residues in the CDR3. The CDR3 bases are TGTGCCAGTAACCCGTCAACGACTCTTAACTATGGCTACACCTTC. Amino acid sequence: CASNPSTTLNYGYTF.

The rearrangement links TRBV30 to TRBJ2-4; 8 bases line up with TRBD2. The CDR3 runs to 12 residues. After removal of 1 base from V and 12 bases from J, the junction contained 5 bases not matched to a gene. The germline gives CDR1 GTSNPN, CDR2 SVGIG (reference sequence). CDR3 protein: CAWSGSGSYQYF. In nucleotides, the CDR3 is TGTGCCTGGAGTGGAAGCGGGAGCTATCAGTACTTC.

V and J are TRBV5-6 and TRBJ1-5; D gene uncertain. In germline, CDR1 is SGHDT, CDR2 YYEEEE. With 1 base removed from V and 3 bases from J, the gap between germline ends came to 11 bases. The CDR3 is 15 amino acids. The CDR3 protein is CASSLFGYPNQPQHF. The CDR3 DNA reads TGTGCCAGCAGCTTGTTCGGTTACCCCAATCAGCCCCAGCATTTT.

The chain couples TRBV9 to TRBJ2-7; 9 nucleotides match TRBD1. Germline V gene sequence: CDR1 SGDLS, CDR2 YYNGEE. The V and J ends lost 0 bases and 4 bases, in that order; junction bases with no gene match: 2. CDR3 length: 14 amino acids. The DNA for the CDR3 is TGTGCCAGCAGCGTAGCCGGGACAGGGTACGAGCAGTACTTC. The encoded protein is CASSVAGTGYEQYF.

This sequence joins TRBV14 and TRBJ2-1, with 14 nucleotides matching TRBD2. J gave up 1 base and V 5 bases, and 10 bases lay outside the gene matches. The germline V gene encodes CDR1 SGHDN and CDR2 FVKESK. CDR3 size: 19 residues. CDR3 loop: CASSKGLAGGVRSYNEQFF. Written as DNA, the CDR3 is TGTGCCAGCAGCAAAGGACTAGCGGGAGGAGTAAGGTCCTACAATGAGCAGTTCTTC.

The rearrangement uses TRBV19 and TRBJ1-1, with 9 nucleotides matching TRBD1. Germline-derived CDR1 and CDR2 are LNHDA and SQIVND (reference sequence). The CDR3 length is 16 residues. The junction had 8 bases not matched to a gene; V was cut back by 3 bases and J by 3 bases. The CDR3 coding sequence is TGTGCCAGTAGTATTGGAACAGGGGGCTGGGACACTGAAGCTTTCTTT. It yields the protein CASSIGTGGWDTEAFF. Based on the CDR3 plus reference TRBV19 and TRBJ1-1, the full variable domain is DGGITQSPKYLFRKEGQNVTLSCEQNLNHDAMYWYRQDPGQGLRLIYYSQIVNDFQKGDIAEGYSVSREKKESFPLTVTSAQKNPTAFYLCASSIGTGGWDTEAFFGQGTRLTVV.

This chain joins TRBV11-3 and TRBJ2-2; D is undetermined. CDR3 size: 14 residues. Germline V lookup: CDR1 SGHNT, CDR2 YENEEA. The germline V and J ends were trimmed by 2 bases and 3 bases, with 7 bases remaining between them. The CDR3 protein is CASSLQAHTGELFF. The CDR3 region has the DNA TGTGCCAGCAGCTTACAGGCCCACACCGGGGAGCTGTTTTTT.

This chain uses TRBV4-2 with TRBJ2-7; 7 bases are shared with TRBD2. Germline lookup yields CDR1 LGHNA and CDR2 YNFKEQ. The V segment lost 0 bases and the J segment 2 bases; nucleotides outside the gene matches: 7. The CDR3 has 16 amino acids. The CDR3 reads CASSQDASGSPYEQYF. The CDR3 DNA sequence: TGTGCCAGCAGCCAAGACGCTAGCGGATCTCCCTACGAGCAGTACTTC.

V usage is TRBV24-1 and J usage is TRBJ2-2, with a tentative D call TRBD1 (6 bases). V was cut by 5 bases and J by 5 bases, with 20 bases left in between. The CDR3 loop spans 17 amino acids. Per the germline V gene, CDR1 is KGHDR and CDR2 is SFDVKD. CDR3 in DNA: TGTGCCACCAGTGCCCCCACTCAGGGGATCTGGACCGGGGAGCTGTTTTTT. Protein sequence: CATSAPTQGIWTGELFF.

CDR3 residues: CASSPWDSLRNTIYF. The CDR3 DNA follows: TGCGCCAGCAGCCCGTGGGACAGCTTAAGAAACACCATATATTTT. The chain uses TRBV4-1 and TRBJ1-3, with TRBD1 matching 7 bases. CDR1 is MGHRA, CDR2 YSYEKL, per germline. With V trimmed by 4 bases and J by 5 bases, 8 bases remained unmatched. This CDR3 has 15 residues.

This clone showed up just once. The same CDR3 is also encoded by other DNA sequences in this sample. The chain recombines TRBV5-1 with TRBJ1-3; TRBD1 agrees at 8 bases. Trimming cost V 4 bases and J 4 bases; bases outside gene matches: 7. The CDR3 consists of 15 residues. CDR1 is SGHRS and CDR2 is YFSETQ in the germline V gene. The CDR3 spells CASSTGTGSGNTIYF. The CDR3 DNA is TGCGCCAGCAGCACCGGGACAGGCTCAGGAAACACCATATATTTT.

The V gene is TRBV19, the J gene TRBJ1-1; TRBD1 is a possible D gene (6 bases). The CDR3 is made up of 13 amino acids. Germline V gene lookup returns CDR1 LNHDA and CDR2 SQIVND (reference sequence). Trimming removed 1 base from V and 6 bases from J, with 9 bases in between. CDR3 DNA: TGTGCCAGTAGTATAGGGGGGGGCGCTGAAGCTTTCTTT. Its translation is CASSIGGGAEAFF.

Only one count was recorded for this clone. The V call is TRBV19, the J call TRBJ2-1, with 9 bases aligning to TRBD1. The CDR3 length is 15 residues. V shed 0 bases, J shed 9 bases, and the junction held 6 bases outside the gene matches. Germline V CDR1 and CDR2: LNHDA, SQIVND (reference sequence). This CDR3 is CASSIDPTGGVEQFF. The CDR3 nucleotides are TGTGCCAGTAGTATAGACCCGACAGGGGGGGTTGAGCAGTTCTTC.

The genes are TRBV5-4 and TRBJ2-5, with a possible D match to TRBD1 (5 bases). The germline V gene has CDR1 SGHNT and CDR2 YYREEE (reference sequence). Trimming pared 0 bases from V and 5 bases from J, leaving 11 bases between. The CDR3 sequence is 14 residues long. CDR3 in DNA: TGTGCCAGCAGCTTGGTAGGGGCCCGGGAGACCCAGTACTTC. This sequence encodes CASSLVGARETQYF.

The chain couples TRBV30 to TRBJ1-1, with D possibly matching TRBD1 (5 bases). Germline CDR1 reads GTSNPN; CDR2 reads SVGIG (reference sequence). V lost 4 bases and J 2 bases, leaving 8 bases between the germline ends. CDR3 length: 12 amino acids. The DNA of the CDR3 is TGTGCCTGGAAGGGACTCAACACTGAAGCTTTCTTT. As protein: CAWKGLNTEAFF.

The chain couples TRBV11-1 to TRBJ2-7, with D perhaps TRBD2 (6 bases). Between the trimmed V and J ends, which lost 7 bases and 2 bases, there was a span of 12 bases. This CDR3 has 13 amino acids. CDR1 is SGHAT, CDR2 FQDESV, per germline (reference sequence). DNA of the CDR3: TGTGCCAGCAAATCCGGCGGGACCTACGAGCAGTACTTC. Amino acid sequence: CASKSGGTYEQYF.